The clone carrying this TCR beta chain was picked up many times. Its matching antigen is unknown. MiXCR, applied by TCRdb to the 5' RACE reads, yields one record per CDR3 protein. The repertoire holds a few hundred thousand distinct CDR3 sequences, with around 10% as singletons. The data belong to a study of T-cell memory formation after mild COVID-19. Study summary: Among the donors, TCR clusters were largely specific to each donor.

The CDR3 totals 18 residues. Losses at the gene ends were 0 bases for V and 6 bases for J; bases not matched to a gene: 13. The germline gives CDR1 MNHEY, CDR2 SVGAGI. Study-wide results and limits: Researchers found some responding clones in pre-infection memory, a sign that cross-reactive memory joined. The CD4+ clones that contracted clustered mainly within CM and EM, and the CD8+ clones concentrated in EMRA.

The clonotype was recovered from a man aged 18 to 30 who had mild COVID-19 (a few samples of this study predate the infection). Cell type and time point are not known. Sequences were obtained from PBMCs or a T cell subset sorted from them (not recorded which). The chain employs TRBV6-5 and TRBJ1-5, with 8 nucleotides matching TRBD1. The CDR3 region is CASSYSQGAFQEGQPQHF. The CDR3 DNA sequence: TGTGCCAGCAGTTACTCCCAGGGGGCGTTTCAGGAGGGTCAGCCCCAGCATTTT.